What follows are 27 T cell receptor beta chains derived from one specimen sequenced in a study of human versus mouse CDR3 diversity and MHC coevolution. Profiling relied on immunoSEQ multiplex PCR, and the TCRdb table lists in-frame clones only, not all of them. This table holds some 60,000 clones, roughly 94% found once. Source material: naive CD4+ T cells from blood. Subset described: CD45RO-negative CD62L-positive naive CD4 T cells. These TCRs come from a person in their sixties in good health.

CDR3 DNA: TGTGCCAGTAGCCGGGACACCTTTCTTCAACTTAGCACAGATACGCAGTATTTT. It is translated as CASSRDTFLQLSTDTQYF. The chain couples TRBV19 to TRBJ2-3; D possibly corresponds to TRBD1 (6 bases). The CDR3 is 18 residues long. Germline CDR1 reads LNHDA; CDR2 reads SQIVND (reference sequence). V gave up 6 bases and J gave up 0 bases, with 22 bases separating them. The full variable domain, completed using reference TRBV19 and TRBJ2-3, is DGGITQSPKYLFRKEGQNVTLSCEQNLNHDAMYWYRQDPGQGLRLIYYSQIVNDFQKGDIAEGYSVSREKKESFPLTVTSAQKNPTAFYLCASSRDTFLQLSTDTQYFGPGTRLTVL.

The V gene is TRBV5-1, the J gene TRBJ2-3; D possibly corresponds to TRBD1 (6 bases). The CDR3 is 15 residues long. Per the germline V gene, CDR1 is SGHRS and CDR2 is YFSETQ. V lost 4 bases to trimming and J lost 0 bases, with 12 bases between them. The CDR3 spells CASSQGYPSTDTQYF. CDR3 bases: TGCGCCAGCAGCCAGGGGTACCCTAGCACAGATACGCAGTATTTT.

The J gene is TRBJ1-6, the V gene TRBV2; TRBD1 aligns across 7 bases. Losses at the gene ends were 7 bases for V and 0 bases for J; bases not matched to a gene: 12. This CDR3 is 18 amino acids long. Germline V lookup: CDR1 SNHLY, CDR2 FYNNEI. Written as DNA, the CDR3 is TGTGCCAGCACCTTGATGAGACAGGGCCTCTCCTATAATTCACCCCTCCACTTT. Translated: CASTLMRQGLSYNSPLHF.

This chain connects TRBV27 to TRBJ2-1; maybe TRBD1 (6 bases). The CDR3 extends over 13 amino acids. Germline V gives CDR1 MNHEY, CDR2 SMNVEV (reference sequence). The V end was cut by 7 bases, the J end by 4 bases, with 11 bases between. The CDR3 region has the DNA TGTGCCAGCATGGATAGGGGGTACAATGAGCAGTTCTTC. Its translation: CASMDRGYNEQFF.

The V gene is TRBV7-9, the J gene TRBJ1-1, with D perhaps matching TRBD1 (6 bases). This CDR3 comprises 12 residues. V was trimmed by 5 bases and J by 10 bases, leaving 14 bases between them. CDR1 is SEHNR, CDR2 FQNEAQ, per germline (reference sequence). DNA for the CDR3: TGTGCCAGCAGCGAAGGGACACCCGGAGCTTTCTTT. It codes for CASSEGTPGAFF.

The genes are TRBV2 and TRBJ2-7; no clear D. The CDR3 runs 13 residues. CDR1 and CDR2 (germline): SNHLY, FYNNEI. Trimming left V 6 bases short and J 4 bases short, with 13 bases between. The CDR3 sequence: CASSPRSGYEQYF. CDR3 coding DNA: TGTGCCAGCAGCCCTCGGTCGGGTTACGAGCAGTACTTC.

The chain couples TRBV5-5 to TRBJ2-7; D remains unclear. The CDR3 length is 14 residues. Trimming removed 2 bases from V and 3 bases from J, with 12 bases in between. CDR1 and CDR2 from the germline V gene are SGHKS and YYEKEE (reference sequence). CDR3 nucleotide sequence: TGTGCCAGCAGCTTCCGTAAAGGCGGCTACGAGCAGTACTTC. It codes for CASSFRKGGYEQYF.

The J gene is TRBJ1-6, the V gene TRBV5-6; TRBD1 matches 7 bases. CDR3 length equals 18 residues. V gave up 7 bases and J gave up 6 bases; unmatched junction bases: 19. Per the germline V gene, CDR1 is SGHDT and CDR2 is YYEEEE. The CDR3 sequence: CASRRRDAGGTANSPLHF. CDR3 DNA sequence: TGTGCCAGCCGCCGAAGAGACGCCGGCGGGACAGCTAATTCACCCCTCCACTTT.

The CDR3 sequence: CAISESSTRDNEQFF. The CDR3 bases are TGTGCCATCAGTGAGTCGTCTACTAGAGACAATGAGCAGTTCTTC. The chain links TRBV10-3 to TRBJ2-1; D might be TRBD2 (5 bases). This CDR3 is 15 amino acids long. Trimming removed 0 bases at V and 5 bases at J, with 11 bases between. Germline assignment: CDR1 ENHRY and CDR2 SYGVKD.

The J gene is TRBJ2-1, the V gene TRBV5-1; the match to TRBD2 covers 13 bases. J gave up 8 bases and V 4 bases, and 12 bases lay outside the gene matches. CDR1 is SGHRS, CDR2 YFSETQ, per germline. This CDR3 spans 17 amino acids. The CDR3 protein is CASSPRTSGRRFDEQFF. The CDR3 bases are TGCGCCAGCAGCCCACGGACTAGCGGGAGAAGATTCGATGAGCAGTTCTTC.

This chain connects TRBV4-2 to TRBJ2-3; possible D gene TRBD2, 6 bases. The germline CDR1 and CDR2 sequences are LGHNA and YNFKEQ. The CDR3 consists of 16 residues. CDR3 coding DNA: TGTCTGCGCCACCCGGGGGTCCGATTGCCATCAGATACGCAGTATTTT. Translating it yields CLRHPGVRLPSDTQYF.

V gene TRBV5-4 combines with J gene TRBJ2-1; 12 nucleotides align to TRBD2. After removal of 5 bases from V and 6 bases from J, the junction contained 9 bases not matched to a gene. Germline assignment: CDR1 SGHNT and CDR2 YYREEE (reference sequence). This CDR3 contains 16 residues. The CDR3 DNA sequence: TGTGCCAGCAGGCCACCTAGCGGGAGGGCCTCCAATGAGCAGTTCTTC. Translation gives CASRPPSGRASNEQFF.

The rearrangement links TRBV19 to TRBJ1-1, with 7 bases aligning to TRBD1. Germline V gene lookup returns CDR1 LNHDA and CDR2 SQIVND (reference sequence). Trimming removed 5 bases from V and 0 bases from J; junction bases left unmatched: 9. The length of the CDR3 is 16 residues. This chain's CDR3 is CASSWGQSIVNTEAFF. The CDR3 region has the DNA TGTGCCAGTAGTTGGGGACAGTCTATCGTGAACACTGAAGCTTTCTTT. Supplemented by reference TRBV19 and TRBJ1-1, the full variable domain reads DGGITQSPKYLFRKEGQNVTLSCEQNLNHDAMYWYRQDPGQGLRLIYYSQIVNDFQKGDIAEGYSVSREKKESFPLTVTSAQKNPTAFYLCASSWGQSIVNTEAFFGQGTRLTVV.

This clone appeared once. The J gene is TRBJ2-5, the V gene TRBV10-2; a possible D gene is TRBD2 (6 bases). Germline CDR1 WSHSY, CDR2 SAAADI. Deletions cut 3 bases from V and 5 bases from J, with 19 bases between. The CDR3 sequence is 16 residues long. The CDR3 region is CASSDPSKGGPETQYF. The DNA for the CDR3 is TGCGCCAGCAGTGACCCTTCCAAGGGAGGTCCGGAGACCCAGTACTTC.

The chain combines TRBV5-4 with TRBJ1-3; D is possibly TRBD1 (6 bases). The CDR3 runs to 16 residues. CDR1 is SGHNT and CDR2 is YYREEE in the germline V gene (reference sequence). V was shortened by 4 bases and J by 2 bases, with 16 bases between the two germline ends. The CDR3 region is CASSPDSAVAGNTIYF. The CDR3, as DNA: TGTGCCAGCAGCCCGGACAGCGCCGTCGCTGGAAACACCATATATTTT.

This chain uses TRBV28 with TRBJ1-4; maybe TRBD1 (6 bases). Trimming pared 7 bases from V and 7 bases from J, leaving 16 bases between. Looked up from germline, CDR1 is MDHEN and CDR2 is SYDVKM. This CDR3 comprises 14 residues. The CDR3 nucleotides are TGTGCCAGCACCGCCTCGGGGGGCGGTGAAAAACTGTTTTTT. It specifies CASTASGGGEKLFF.

The J gene is TRBJ2-1, the V gene TRBV6-4, with D maybe TRBD2 (6 bases). The CDR3 covers 16 residues. Germline loops: CDR1 MRHNA, CDR2 SNTAGT. V was trimmed by 0 bases and J by 8 bases, leaving 17 bases between them. The CDR3 spells CASSDSGGSSLDEQFF. The CDR3 region has the DNA TGTGCCAGCAGTGACTCGGGGGGATCGAGTCTCGATGAGCAGTTCTTC.

This clone was counted once. CDR3 nucleotides: TGTGCCAGCAGCTTAGACCAGGGGGCGAGAAGCACAGATACGCAGTATTTT. Its translation is CASSLDQGARSTDTQYF. This rearrangement joins TRBV11-2 to TRBJ2-3; TRBD1 matches at 8 bases. Germline loops: CDR1 SGHAT, CDR2 FQNNGV. The trim removed 0 bases at V and 0 bases at J, leaving 5 bases unmatched. This CDR3 region has 17 residues.

The chain carries TRBV6-1 and TRBJ1-1, with TRBD1 matching 8 bases. This CDR3 has 13 amino acids. V lost 6 bases to trimming and J lost 5 bases; unmatched junction nucleotides: 5. Germline-derived CDR1 and CDR2 are MNHNS and SASEGT. The CDR3 protein is CASSSDRGTEAFF. The CDR3 DNA reads TGTGCCAGCAGCTCAGACAGGGGTACTGAAGCTTTCTTT.

The rearrangement joins TRBV21-1 to TRBJ2-7; TRBD2 is the table's D call, not checked against the DNA. TRBV21-1 is recorded as a pseudogene. CDR3 length: 15 amino acids. The CDR3 bases are TGTGCCAGCAGCAAAGTGGTGGGAGGGCCGGGGGAGCAGTACTTC. Translation gives CASSKVVGGPGEQYF.

V is TRBV7-3 and J is TRBJ2-5; D unclear. CDR1 is SGHTA and CDR2 is FQGTGA in the germline V gene. The CDR3 consists of 14 residues. The ends were cut back, 1 base at V and 1 base at J, with 7 bases in the middle. CDR3 protein: CASSLIPGQETQYF. The CDR3 DNA reads as TGTGCCAGCAGCTTAATTCCGGGCCAAGAGACCCAGTACTTC.

The chain recombines TRBV6-5 with TRBJ2-3; no reliable D call. Trimming took off 0 bases at V and 1 base at J, with 11 bases between the two ends. The CDR3 is 16 amino acids. From germline, CDR1 is MNHEY and CDR2 SVGAGI. CDR3: CASSYSSGVGTDTQYF. In nucleotides, the CDR3 is TGTGCCAGCAGTTACTCCTCGGGTGTGGGCACAGATACGCAGTATTTT.

This chain connects TRBV28 to TRBJ2-5, with D unclear. Per germline, CDR1 MDHEN and CDR2 SYDVKM. The CDR3 sequence is 15 residues long. Trimming cost V 5 bases and J 3 bases, with 16 bases left between them. CDR3 bases: TGTGCCAGCAGTCCCCTCTTGGAGCGTGAAGAGACCCAGTACTTC. Translated: CASSPLLEREETQYF.

The chain joins TRBV10-3 to TRBJ2-6; tentatively, D is TRBD2 (5 bases). Germline V gives CDR1 ENHRY, CDR2 SYGVKD. V dropped 4 bases and J dropped 4 bases, with 11 bases sitting between them. This CDR3 contains 15 residues. The CDR3 nucleotides are TGTGCCATCAGTGTGGAGGCGACAGGGGCCAACGTCCTGACTTTC. Translating it yields CAISVEATGANVLTF.

This chain uses TRBV2 with TRBJ1-2; 7 nucleotides agree with TRBD1. This CDR3 region has 13 residues. J gave up 3 bases and V 5 bases, and 3 bases lay outside the gene matches. Germline CDR1 reads SNHLY; CDR2 reads FYNNEI. CDR3 nucleotides: TGTGCCAGCAGTCCTGACAGGGACTATGGCTACACCTTC. The encoded protein is CASSPDRDYGYTF. Supplemented by reference TRBV2 and TRBJ1-2, the full variable domain reads EPEVTQTPSHQVTQMGQEVILRCVPISNHLYFYWYRQILGQKVEFLVSFYNNEISEKSEIFDDQFSVERPDGSNFTLKIRSTKLEDSAMYFCASSPDRDYGYTFGSGTRLTVV.

The V gene is TRBV19, the J gene TRBJ2-7; 9 bases align to TRBD2. CDR3 size: 17 residues. V lost 1 base to trimming and J lost 4 bases; unmatched junction nucleotides: 11. Germline CDR1 LNHDA, CDR2 SQIVND (reference sequence). The CDR3 sequence: CASSIVHGSGSQYEQYF. The CDR3 region has the DNA TGTGCCAGTAGTATAGTTCACGGTAGCGGGAGCCAATACGAGCAGTACTTC.

V gene TRBV4-1 combines with J gene TRBJ2-7, with 9 bases identical to TRBD1. The CDR3 sequence is 15 residues long. The germline V gene encodes CDR1 MGHRA and CDR2 YSYEKL. V lost 2 bases to trimming and J lost 3 bases; unmatched junction nucleotides: 5. CDR3 nucleotides: TGCGCCAGCAGCCAAACCCGGGACAGGGTCTACGAGCAGTACTTC. This encodes CASSQTRDRVYEQYF.